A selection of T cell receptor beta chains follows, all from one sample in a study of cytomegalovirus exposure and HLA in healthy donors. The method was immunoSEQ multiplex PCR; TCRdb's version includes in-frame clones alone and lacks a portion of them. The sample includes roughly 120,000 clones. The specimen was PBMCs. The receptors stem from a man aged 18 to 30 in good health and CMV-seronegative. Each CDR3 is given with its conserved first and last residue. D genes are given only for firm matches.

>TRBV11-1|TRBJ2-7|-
CASSRTGIYEQYF
TGTGCCAGCAGTCGGACTGGGATTTACGAGCAGTACTTC
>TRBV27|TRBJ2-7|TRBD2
CASSLGRGLSYEQYF
TGTGCCAGCAGTCTGGGGAGGGGCCTTTCCTACGAGCAGTACTTC
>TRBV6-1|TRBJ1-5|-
CASSGDSGGNQPQHF
TGTGCCAGCAGTGGGGACTCTGGAGGCAATCAGCCCCAGCATTTT
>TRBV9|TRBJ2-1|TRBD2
CASSLPQGGGTSGYGEQFF
TGTGCCAGCAGCCTCCCCCAGGGGGGAGGGACTAGCGGATACGGGGAGCAGTTCTTC
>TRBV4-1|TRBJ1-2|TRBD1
CASSQLIRTGLNLEDGYTF
TGCGCCAGCAGCCAATTAATCCGGACAGGGCTAAACTTGGAGGATGGCTACACCTTC
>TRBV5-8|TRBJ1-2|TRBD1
CASSLQGIYGYTF
TGTGCCAGCAGCCTACAGGGGATCTATGGCTACACCTTC
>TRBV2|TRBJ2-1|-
CASRDNGNEQFF
TGTGCCAGCAGAGACAACGGCAATGAGCAGTTCTTC
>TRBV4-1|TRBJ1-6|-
CASSPMQGGGAAPLHF
TGCGCCAGCAGCCCAATGCAGGGAGGGGGGGCTGCACCCCTCCACTTT
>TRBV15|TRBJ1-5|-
CATRGGRGYSNQPQHF
TGTGCCACCAGGGGAGGGCGAGGGTATAGCAATCAGCCCCAGCATTTT
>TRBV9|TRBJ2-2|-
CASSVNQVDTGELFF
TGTGCCAGCAGCGTAAATCAGGTGGACACCGGGGAGCTGTTTTTT
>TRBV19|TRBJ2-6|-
CASSPSGSSGANVLTF
TGTGCCAGTAGTCCGTCGGGGAGCTCTGGGGCCAACGTCCTGACTTTC
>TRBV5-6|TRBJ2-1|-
CASSFNFNEQFF
TGTGCCAGCAGCTTTAACTTCAATGAGCAGTTCTTC
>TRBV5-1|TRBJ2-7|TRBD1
CASSSGGQGYEQYF
TGCGCCAGCAGCTCCGGGGGACAGGGGTACGAGCAGTACTTC
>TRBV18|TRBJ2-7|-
CASSPGQSYEQYF
TGTGCCAGCTCACCTGGACAGTCCTACGAGCAGTACTTC
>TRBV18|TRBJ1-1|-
CASSPPVSNTEAFF
TGTGCCAGCTCACCCCCGGTTTCGAACACTGAAGCTTTCTTT
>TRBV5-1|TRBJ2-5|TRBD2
CASSLEASGGQGTQYF
TGCGCCAGCAGCTTGGAGGCTAGCGGGGGCCAAGGGACCCAGTACTTC
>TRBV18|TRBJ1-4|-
CASSPGITNEKLFF
TGTGCCAGCTCACCCGGGATAACTAATGAAAAACTGTTTTTT
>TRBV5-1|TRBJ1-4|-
CASSLWQGEKLFF
TGCGCCAGCAGCTTGTGGCAGGGGGAAAAACTGTTTTTT
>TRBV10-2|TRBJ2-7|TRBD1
CASSAGQGPREQYF
TGCGCCAGCAGCGCGGGACAGGGACCCCGGGAGCAGTACTTC
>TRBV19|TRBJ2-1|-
CASSIGLASDEQFF
TGTGCCAGTAGTATAGGGCTAGCGAGCGATGAGCAGTTCTTC
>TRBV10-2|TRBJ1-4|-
CASSERGTSNEKLFF
TGCGCCAGCAGTGAGCGCGGGACTTCGAATGAAAAACTGTTTTTT
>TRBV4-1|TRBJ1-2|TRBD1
CASSQPWGQGGYGYTF
TGCGCCAGCAGCCAACCATGGGGACAGGGGGGCTATGGCTACACCTTC
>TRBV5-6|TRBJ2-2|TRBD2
CASSLSLAGGPKNGELFF
TGTGCCAGCAGCCTGAGCCTAGCGGGGGGGCCGAAGAACGGGGAGCTGTTTTTT
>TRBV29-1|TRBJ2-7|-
CSVANGKQYF
TGCAGCGTTGCCAACGGTAAGCAGTACTTC
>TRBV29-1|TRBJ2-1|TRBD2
CSVEPAGGLDEQFF
TGCAGCGTTGAACCGGCGGGAGGATTAGATGAGCAGTTCTTC
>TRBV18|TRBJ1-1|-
CASSPLGRIEAFF
TGTGCCAGCTCACCGCTCGGGAGGATTGAAGCTTTCTTT
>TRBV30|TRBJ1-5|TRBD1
CAWRPAAGGGQPQHF
TGTGCCTGGAGGCCCGCCGCAGGGGGCGGTCAGCCCCAGCATTTT
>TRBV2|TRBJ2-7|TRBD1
CASRSGQGGPYEQYF
TGTGCCAGCAGATCTGGACAGGGTGGACCCTACGAGCAGTACTTC
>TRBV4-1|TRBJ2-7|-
CASSPPLRGHGEQYF
TGCGCCAGCAGCCCCCCACTGCGGGGGCATGGCGAGCAGTACTTC
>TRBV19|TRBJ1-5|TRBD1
CASSVAGTGGNQPQHF
TGTGCCAGTAGTGTAGCCGGGACAGGGGGGAATCAGCCCCAGCATTTT
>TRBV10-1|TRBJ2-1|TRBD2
CASSVSAGGPNEQFF
TGCGCCAGCAGTGTATCGGCGGGGGGGCCTAATGAGCAGTTCTTC
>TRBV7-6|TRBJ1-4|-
CASSLVSEGREKLFF
TGTGCCAGCAGCTTAGTCTCAGAGGGTCGAGAAAAACTGTTTTTT
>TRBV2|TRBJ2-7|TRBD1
CASSGDRTYTYEQYF
TGTGCCAGCAGTGGGGACAGGACGTATACCTACGAGCAGTACTTC
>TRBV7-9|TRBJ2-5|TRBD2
CASSSTSGGPGGSQYF
TGTGCCAGCAGCTCGACTAGCGGGGGGCCAGGGGGTTCCCAGTACTTC
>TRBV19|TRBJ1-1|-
CASSTLRGLSRNTEAFF
TGTGCCAGTAGTACCCTCCGGGGTTTGTCCCGGAACACTGAAGCTTTCTTT
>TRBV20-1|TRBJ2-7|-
CSAIRAGEQYF
TGCAGTGCAATACGGGCGGGCGAGCAGTACTTC
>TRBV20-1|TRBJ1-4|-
CSVIREKLFF
TGCAGTGTTATCAGGGAAAAACTGTTTTTT
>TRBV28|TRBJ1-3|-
CASSLGQGNTIYF
TGTGCCAGCAGTTTAGGGCAGGGAAACACCATATATTTT
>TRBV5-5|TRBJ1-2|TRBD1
CASSFDPGTGSYGYTF
TGTGCCAGCAGCTTCGACCCCGGGACAGGGAGCTATGGCTACACCTTC
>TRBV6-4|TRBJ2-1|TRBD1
CASSRTGEFYNEQFF
TGTGCCAGCAGCAGGACAGGGGAGTTCTACAATGAGCAGTTCTTC
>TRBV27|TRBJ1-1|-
CASSGRGRYTEAFF
TGTGCCAGCAGTGGGCGGGGTCGGTACACTGAAGCTTTCTTT
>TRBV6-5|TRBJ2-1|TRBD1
CASRRRDRVNEQFF
TGTGCCAGCAGGCGCCGGGACAGGGTTAATGAGCAGTTCTTC
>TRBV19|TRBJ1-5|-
CASSPRDSYRNQPQHF
TGTGCCAGTAGTCCCCGGGACTCCTATCGGAATCAGCCCCAGCATTTT
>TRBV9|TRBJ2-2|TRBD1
CASSVETGGTGELFF
TGTGCCAGCAGCGTAGAGACAGGGGGTACCGGGGAGCTGTTTTTT
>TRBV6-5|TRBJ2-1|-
CASSFRSRTTYNEQFF
TGTGCCAGCAGTTTTCGGTCCCGGACTACTTACAATGAGCAGTTCTTC
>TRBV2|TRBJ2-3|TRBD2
CASLAGETDTQYF
TGTGCCAGCTTAGCGGGAGAGACAGATACGCAGTATTTT
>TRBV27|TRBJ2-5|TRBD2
CASSSLGALAGGTQETQYF
TGTGCCAGCAGTTCCCTTGGGGCCCTAGCGGGAGGAACTCAAGAGACCCAGTACTTC
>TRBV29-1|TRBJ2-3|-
CSVPGIPTDTQYF
TGCAGCGTCCCGGGTATCCCGACAGATACGCAGTATTTT
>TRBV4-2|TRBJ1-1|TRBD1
CASSQGGQGGEAFF
TGTGCCAGCAGCCAGGGGGGACAGGGGGGTGAAGCTTTCTTT
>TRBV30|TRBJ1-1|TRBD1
CAWSRGGAGGKATEAFF
TGTGCCTGGAGCCGGGGGGGGGCAGGGGGGAAGGCAACTGAAGCTTTCTTT
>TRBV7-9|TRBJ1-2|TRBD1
CASSLGRTGAWDGYTF
TGTGCCAGCAGCTTAGGGAGGACAGGGGCCTGGGATGGCTACACCTTC
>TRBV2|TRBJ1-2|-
CASSVDSGYGYTF
TGTGCCAGCAGTGTCGACAGTGGCTATGGCTACACCTTC
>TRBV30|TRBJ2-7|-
CAWSQLGGYEQYF
TGTGCCTGGAGTCAGTTAGGGGGCTACGAGCAGTACTTC
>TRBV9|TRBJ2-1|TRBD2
CASSLVAGENNEQFF
TGTGCCAGCAGCTTAGTAGCGGGAGAGAACAATGAGCAGTTCTTC
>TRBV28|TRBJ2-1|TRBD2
CASRPSGGSSYNEQFF
TGTGCCAGCAGACCCAGCGGGGGGAGCTCCTACAATGAGCAGTTCTTC
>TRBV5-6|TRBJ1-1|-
CASSFNRPYTEAFF
TGTGCCAGCAGCTTTAACAGGCCTTACACTGAAGCTTTCTTT
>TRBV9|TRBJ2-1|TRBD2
CASSVEGTSGRRDEQFF
TGTGCCAGCAGCGTAGAGGGGACTAGCGGGAGGAGGGATGAGCAGTTCTTC
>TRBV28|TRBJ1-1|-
CASTRPVEQANTEAFF
TGTGCCAGCACGAGGCCGGTGGAACAGGCAAACACTGAAGCTTTCTTT
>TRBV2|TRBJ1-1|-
CASSETVRNTEAFF
TGTGCCAGCAGTGAGACAGTCAGGAACACTGAAGCTTTCTTT